The next 20 T cell receptor beta chains were all read from a single sample in a study of graft-versus-host responses after intestinal transplantation. Some clones are missing from TCRdb's copy, which holds only in-frame ones; the method was immunoSEQ multiplex PCR. The sample gives 100,000 to 120,000 clones, 93% of which show up once; 0.4% to 0.65% is in the top ten. These receptors lack a known antigen. The sequencing here drew on unstimulated CD8+ T cells sorted from spleen or lymph node cells, taken before intestinal transplant. The receptors originated from a human donor who received an intestinal transplant.

The gene calls are TRBV14 and TRBJ2-1; tentative D call: TRBD1 (6 bases). V gave up 2 bases and J gave up 4 bases, with 12 bases separating them. Germline V gene data show CDR1 as SGHDN and CDR2 as FVKESK. This CDR3 is 15 amino acids long. This chain's CDR3 is CASSQLGASYNEQFF. The DNA for the CDR3 is TGTGCCAGCAGCCAACTGGGGGCCTCTTACAATGAGCAGTTCTTC.

The chain couples TRBV13 to TRBJ2-1; 7 bases match TRBD2. Unmatched junction bases numbered 12, after V lost 5 bases and J lost 8 bases. The CDR3 loop spans 15 amino acids. Germline-derived CDR1 and CDR2 are PRHDT and FYEKMQ (reference sequence). Here the CDR3 reads CASSHPSGRTDEQFF. In DNA form, the CDR3 reads TGTGCCAGCAGCCACCCTAGCGGCCGGACGGATGAGCAGTTCTTC.

With regard to this clone: One junction end disagrees with the germline gene, perhaps due to a read error. The rearrangement joins TRBV7-7 to TRBJ2-5; D unclear. Germline loops: CDR1 SSHAT, CDR2 FNYEAQ (reference sequence). The length of the CDR3 is 13 residues. CDR3 loop: CASSNNIEETQYF. In nucleotides, the CDR3 is TGTGCTAGCAGCAACAACATAGAGGAGACCCAGTACTTC.

The CDR3 DNA is TGTGCCAGTAGTATTACAGGGAACGATGAGCAGTTCTTC. Translation: CASSITGNDEQFF. This chain links TRBV19 with TRBJ2-1; maybe TRBD1 (6 bases). Trimming left V 3 bases short and J 8 bases short, with 11 bases between. CDR1 is LNHDA, CDR2 SQIVND, per germline (reference sequence). The length of the CDR3 is 13 residues.

The chain couples TRBV4-1 to TRBJ2-7; 11 bases agree with TRBD1. CDR3 length: 16 amino acids. Germline assignment: CDR1 MGHRA and CDR2 YSYEKL. V dropped 4 bases and J dropped 4; count of bases not matched to a gene: 9. The CDR3: CASSPYRDRGWYEQYF. The CDR3 nucleotides read TGCGCCAGCAGCCCATACCGGGACAGGGGGTGGTACGAGCAGTACTTC.

The chain employs TRBV28 and TRBJ2-1; tentative D call: TRBD2 (5 bases). CDR3 length: 13 amino acids. The germline CDR1 and CDR2 sequences are MDHEN and SYDVKM. V shed 3 bases and J shed 9 bases, with 12 bases lying between them. CDR3 sequence reads: CASSLQGSGEQFF. CDR3 sequence (DNA): TGTGCCAGCAGTTTGCAAGGGAGCGGTGAGCAGTTCTTC.

The rearrangement links TRBV2 to TRBJ2-7, with D perhaps assigned TRBD1 or TRBD2 (5 bases each). Between the trimmed V and J ends, which lost 2 bases and 0 bases, there was a span of 8 bases. This CDR3 region has 14 residues. Germline V gene sequence: CDR1 SNHLY, CDR2 FYNNEI. The CDR3 protein is CASSEWGSSYEQYF. Written as DNA, the CDR3 is TGTGCCAGCAGTGAATGGGGGAGCTCCTACGAGCAGTACTTC.

The chain employs TRBV7-8 and TRBJ1-3; D call uncertain. Germline values: CDR1 SGHVS, CDR2 FQNEAQ. This CDR3 is 16 amino acids long. V was shortened by 1 base and J by 3 bases, with 13 bases between the two germline ends. The DNA for the CDR3 is TGTGCCAGCAGCTTAGGCACAGAAAATCTTGGAAACACCATATATTTT. As protein: CASSLGTENLGNTIYF.

This clone was seen a single time. The chain recombines TRBV27 with TRBJ2-2; D uncertain. The ends were cut back, 2 bases at V and 7 bases at J, with 8 bases in the middle. Germline-derived CDR1 and CDR2 are MNHEY and SMNVEV (reference sequence). The CDR3 runs to 13 residues. The CDR3 loop is CASSLKAGGELFF. The DNA for the CDR3 is TGTGCCAGCAGTTTAAAGGCCGGCGGGGAGCTGTTTTTT.

The V gene is TRBV10-3, the J gene TRBJ2-2, with 7 bases lining up with TRBD1. CDR1 and CDR2 (germline): ENHRY, SYGVKD. CDR3 length: 10 residues. After removal of 9 bases from V and 10 bases from J, the junction contained 2 bases not matched to a gene. CDR3: CAMGQLELFF. The CDR3 DNA is TGTGCCATGGGACAGTTGGAGCTGTTTTTT.

The chain links TRBV5-6 to TRBJ2-1; D not resolved. This CDR3 spans 14 amino acids. V lost 4 bases and J 3 bases, leaving 11 bases between the germline ends. Per the germline V gene, CDR1 is SGHDT and CDR2 is YYEEEE. In DNA form, the CDR3 reads TGTGCCAGCAGCATACAGCTAAACTACAATGAGCAGTTCTTC. Its translation is CASSIQLNYNEQFF.

This clone turned up a few times. The rearrangement links TRBV6-5 to TRBJ1-2; D is undetermined. With 2 bases removed from V and 3 bases from J, the gap between germline ends came to 1 base. The CDR3 covers 11 residues. Germline V gene data show CDR1 as MNHEY and CDR2 as SVGAGI. CDR3 loop: CASSYDYGYTF. CDR3 DNA: TGTGCCAGCAGTTACGACTATGGCTACACCTTC.

This clone was detected only once. The chain is built from TRBV11-2 and TRBJ2-7, with D possibly called TRBD1 or TRBD2 (5 bases each). V was trimmed by 1 base and J by 2 bases, leaving 9 bases between them. The CDR3 spans 14 residues. Germline V gene data show CDR1 as SGHAT and CDR2 as FQNNGV. The CDR3: CASSLVRGPYEQYF. For the CDR3, the DNA is TGTGCCAGCAGCTTAGTGAGGGGCCCCTACGAGCAGTACTTC.

The chain couples TRBV6-1 to TRBJ2-7, with D tentatively TRBD1 or TRBD2 (6 bases each). CDR1 MNHNS and CDR2 SASEGT come from the germline V gene. This CDR3 spans 14 amino acids. V was shortened by 10 bases and J by 0 bases, with 16 bases between the two germline ends. The CDR3 loop is CAIRGQGGSYEQYF. In nucleotides, the CDR3 is TGTGCCATCCGGGGGCAGGGAGGCTCCTACGAGCAGTACTTC.

The rearrangement uses TRBV6-1 and TRBJ1-4, with TRBD1 identical over 10 bases. The CDR3 length is 19 residues. The V gene end was trimmed by 0 bases and the J gene end by 10 bases; junction bases not matched to a gene: 17. Per germline, CDR1 MNHNS and CDR2 SASEGT. CDR3 region: CASSEAGGQGSLYPRKLFF. As DNA, the CDR3 is TGTGCCAGCAGTGAAGCGGGGGGACAGGGGTCCCTCTACCCAAGAAAACTGTTTTTT.

The table lists this clone with a few counts. The chain combines TRBV4-1 with TRBJ2-7; tentative D call: TRBD1 (6 bases). The CDR3 totals 14 residues. The germline V and J ends were trimmed by 2 bases and 4 bases, with 12 bases remaining between them. Germline-derived CDR1 and CDR2 are MGHRA and YSYEKL. For the CDR3, the DNA is TGCGCCAGCAGCCAACAGGGCCAGGGGTACGAGCAGTACTTC. Protein product: CASSQQGQGYEQYF.

This chain links TRBV5-1 with TRBJ1-1; tentatively, D is TRBD1 (6 bases). In germline, CDR1 is SGHRS, CDR2 YFSETQ. Trimming shortened V by 4 bases and J by 1 base, and 14 bases separated the two germline ends. The CDR3 runs 15 residues. In nucleotides, the CDR3 is TGCGCCAGCAGCCTTGGGAAGACAGGGAACACTGAAGCTTTCTTT. Translated: CASSLGKTGNTEAFF.

The chain links TRBV6-5 to TRBJ2-5; no clear D. The CDR3 loop spans 15 amino acids. Trimming took 0 bases from V and 5 from J, leaving 13 bases between them. Germline V gene sequence: CDR1 MNHEY, CDR2 SVGAGI. CDR3 DNA: TGTGCCAGCAGTTACTCAGGCTTGGTATGGGAGACCCAGTACTTC. Translation gives CASSYSGLVWETQYF.

V and J are TRBV2 and TRBJ2-3; D is ambiguous. V was shortened by 9 bases and J by 1 base, with 11 bases between the two germline ends. In germline, CDR1 is SNHLY, CDR2 FYNNEI. This CDR3 is 13 amino acids long. The CDR3 region has the DNA TGTGCCAGTCGGTCTCTCGGCACAGATACGCAGTATTTT. This sequence encodes CASRSLGTDTQYF.

J is TRBJ2-3 and V is TRBV7-3; perhaps TRBD2 as D (6 bases). The ends were cut back, 4 bases at V and 0 bases at J, with 11 bases in the middle. The CDR3 has 15 residues. Germline V gives CDR1 SGHTA, CDR2 FQGTGA. The DNA of the CDR3 is TGTGCCAGCAGCTCCCACGGGGGTAGCACAGATACGCAGTATTTT. It specifies CASSSHGGSTDTQYF. The full variable domain, completed using reference TRBV7-3 and TRBJ2-3, is GAGVSQTPSNKVTEKGKYVELRCDPISGHTALYWYRQSLGQGPEFLIYFQGTGAADDSGLPNDRFFAVRPEGSVSTLKIQRTERGDSAVYLCASSSHGGSTDTQYFGPGTRLTVL.